What follows is one T cell receptor (beta chain) and its context. V was cut by 2 bases and J by 7 bases, with 9 bases left in between. CDR3 size: 12 residues. Per the germline V gene, CDR1 is SGHAT and CDR2 is FQNNGV. Profiled with immunoSEQ multiplex PCR; TCRdb holds only in-frame clones, not every one. The sample lists fewer than 250,000 clones; roughly 84% were seen once. The data are from a study of blood T cell repertoires in COVID-19. The V call is TRBV11-2, the J call TRBJ2-7; D may be TRBD2 (5 bases). Sequenced sample: PBMCs or T cells enriched from blood (not recorded which). This TCR was recovered from a woman in her twenties or thirties who had been exposed to COVID-19. CDR3 region: CASSLREREQYF. In DNA form, the CDR3 reads TGTGCCAGCAGCTTAAGGGAGAGGGAGCAGTACTTC.